Shown below are 2 T cell receptor beta chains from a single sample sequenced in a study of human T cells and chemical hapten exposure. This sample's treatment: therapeutic diphenylcyclopropenone sensitization with weekly scalp DPC. In the library, unique molecular identifiers were attached to individual cDNA molecules. TCRdb itself ran the reads through MiXCR, one entry per CDR3 protein. This sample yields 2,400 or so distinct CDR3 sequences, of which 35% to 50% are seen a single time; 10% belongs to the top ten. The source material was whole blood, sampled before DPC sensitization or 2, 6, or about 24 weeks after (not recorded which). These receptors were taken from an adult with alopecia areata. Some clones in this sample may be carry-over from other donors' samples. This table probably holds off-target reads from a library built for another chain.

The gene calls are TRBV7-6 and TRBJ2-1; 9 bases map to TRBD2. The CDR3 consists of 16 residues. The trim removed 1 base at V and 5 bases at J, leaving 6 bases unmatched. Germline V lookup: CDR1 SGHVS, CDR2 FNYEAQ. CDR3: CASSLVPSGVNNEQFF. The DNA for the CDR3 is TGTGCCAGCAGCTTAGTTCCTAGCGGGGTAAACAATGAGCAGTTCTTC.

In this sample, this clonotype turned up a few times. V and J are TRBV20-1 and TRBJ2-1, with TRBD2 matching 12 bases. Germline CDR1 is DFQATT and CDR2 is SNEGSKA (reference sequence). The CDR3 has 16 amino acids. The ends lost 6 bases at V and 2 bases at J; junction bases unmatched: 8. CDR3 bases: TGCAGTGCCACGACTAGCGGGAGTGGAGCCTACAATGAGCAGTTCTTC. This codes for CSATTSGSGAYNEQFF.